The next 21 T cell receptor beta chains were all read from a single sample in a study of shared clonotypes between healthy human individuals. The naive CD8 fraction comprised CD45RO-negative cells positively selected for CCR7 and excluded terminally differentiated effector memory CD45RA+ cells. The protocol was immunoSEQ multiplex PCR, while the TCRdb copy is restricted to in-frame clones and leaves out a portion. The sample carries millions of clones, about 95% recorded once. The source material was naive CD8+ T cells sorted from blood. All receptors come from a man younger than 35 in good health.

This chain uses TRBV7-9 with TRBJ1-2; 7 bases align to TRBD1. Germline CDR1 and CDR2: SEHNR and FQNEAQ (reference sequence). The CDR3 runs to 15 residues. With V trimmed by 5 bases and J by 7 bases, 13 bases remained unmatched. The CDR3 DNA sequence: TGTGCCAGCAGCCCGACCATGCAGGGGGATGGTGGCTACACCTTC. Translating gives CASSPTMQGDGGYTF.

This sequence joins TRBV5-4 and TRBJ2-2; unclear D gene. V gave up 5 bases and J gave up 3 bases, with 11 bases separating them. The CDR3 runs 14 residues. Germline V gives CDR1 SGHNT, CDR2 YYREEE (reference sequence). The CDR3 protein is CASSPFMDTGELFF. The DNA for the CDR3 is TGTGCCAGCAGTCCGTTCATGGACACCGGGGAGCTGTTTTTT.

This chain uses TRBV5-4 with TRBJ2-7; 10 positions match TRBD2. After removal of 4 bases from V and 4 bases from J, the junction contained 8 bases not matched to a gene. This CDR3 has 15 amino acids. Looked up from germline, CDR1 is SGHNT and CDR2 is YYREEE (reference sequence). The CDR3 nucleotides are TGTGCCAGCAGCGCCTTAGCGGGGGGTGATTACGAGCAGTACTTC. Translated, it gives CASSALAGGDYEQYF.

This chain uses TRBV7-6 with TRBJ1-3, with D maybe TRBD1 (5 bases). V was cut by 4 bases and J by 2 bases, with 12 bases left in between. The CDR3 loop spans 15 amino acids. CDR1 SGHVS and CDR2 FNYEAQ come from the germline V gene. CDR3 bases: TGTGCCAGCAGCTCTGACCCGGGGGCTGGAAACACCATATATTTT. Protein: CASSSDPGAGNTIYF.

In DNA, the CDR3 is TGCAGCGCTCTCTTTGGCACTGAAGCTTTCTTT. This translates into CSALFGTEAFF. The chain couples TRBV29-1 to TRBJ1-1; D uncertain. CDR3 size: 11 residues. V gave up 7 bases and J gave up 4 bases, with 10 bases separating them. CDR1 SQVTM and CDR2 ANQGSEA come from the germline V gene.

The rearrangement joins TRBV7-9 to TRBJ1-1; TRBD1 aligns across 7 bases. Germline V lookup: CDR1 SEHNR, CDR2 FQNEAQ (reference sequence). J lost 3 bases, V lost 4 bases, and 11 bases had no gene match. This CDR3 has 16 amino acids. CDR3: CASSSDSTGFDTEAFF. The CDR3 coding sequence is TGTGCCAGCAGCTCCGACTCGACAGGGTTTGACACTGAAGCTTTCTTT. Full variable domain (rest looked up from reference TRBV7-9 and TRBJ1-1): DTGVSQNPRHKITKRGQNVTFRCDPISEHNRLYWYRQTLGQGPEFLTYFQNEAQLEKSRLLSDRFSAERPKGSFSTLEIQRTEQGDSAMYLCASSSDSTGFDTEAFFGQGTRLTVV.

This clone was observed a single time. The J gene is TRBJ2-3, the V gene TRBV7-9; D not resolved. V lost 5 bases and J 6 bases, leaving 21 bases between the germline ends. CDR1 and CDR2 (germline): SEHNR, FQNEAQ (reference sequence). This CDR3 has 16 amino acids. The CDR3 reads CASSAIKDPFPDTQYF. CDR3 DNA: TGTGCCAGCAGCGCCATAAAAGACCCTTTCCCGGATACGCAGTATTTT.

The gene calls are TRBV7-9 and TRBJ2-7, with 10 positions matching TRBD2. Trimming at V came to 5 bases and at J to 0 bases, leaving 10 bases not matched to a gene. This CDR3 is 17 amino acids long. Germline CDR1 reads SEHNR; CDR2 reads FQNEAQ (reference sequence). The CDR3 here is CASSPEASSGSSYEQYF. DNA for the CDR3: TGTGCCAGCAGCCCGGAGGCCTCTAGCGGGAGCTCCTACGAGCAGTACTTC. Supplemented by reference TRBV7-9 and TRBJ2-7, the full variable domain reads DTGVSQNPRHKITKRGQNVTFRCDPISEHNRLYWYRQTLGQGPEFLTYFQNEAQLEKSRLLSDRFSAERPKGSFSTLEIQRTEQGDSAMYLCASSPEASSGSSYEQYFGPGTRLTVT.

V gene TRBV28 combines with J gene TRBJ1-2, with D possibly matching TRBD1 (5 bases). The V and J ends lost 5 bases and 7 bases respectively, with 17 bases between them. The CDR3 sequence is 14 residues long. Germline CDR1 MDHEN, CDR2 SYDVKM. The CDR3 here is CASSPLVSGSGYTF. DNA of the CDR3: TGTGCCAGCAGTCCCCTGGTGTCAGGGTCTGGCTACACCTTC.

This chain uses TRBV2 with TRBJ2-1, with TRBD2 matching over 8 bases. The CDR3 consists of 16 residues. Germline CDR1 reads SNHLY; CDR2 reads FYNNEI. V trimming: 6 bases; J trimming: 2 bases; junction bases outside the gene matches: 9. Here the CDR3 reads CASRPPSGGAYNEQFF. CDR3 nucleotides: TGTGCCAGCAGGCCCCCGAGCGGGGGAGCCTACAATGAGCAGTTCTTC.

The V call is TRBV7-2, the J call TRBJ1-1; perhaps TRBD1 as D (6 bases). Trimming left V 3 bases short and J 6 bases short, with 8 bases between. CDR1 and CDR2 (germline): SGHTA, FQGNSA. The CDR3 extends over 12 amino acids. CDR3 coding DNA: TGTGCCAGCAGCTTCTCAGGGGCTGAAGCTTTCTTT. Its translation: CASSFSGAEAFF. The full variable domain, its missing parts supplied by reference TRBV7-2 and TRBJ1-1, is GAGVSQSPSNKVTEKGKDVELRCDPISGHTALYWYRQSLGQGLEFLIYFQGNSAPDKSGLPSDRFSAERTGGSVSTLTIQRTQQEDSAVYLCASSFSGAEAFFGQGTRLTVV.

V gene TRBV10-3 combines with J gene TRBJ2-2, with 14 bases fitting TRBD2. CDR3 length equals 18 residues. Germline loops: CDR1 ENHRY, CDR2 SYGVKD. V was pared by 3 bases and J by 7 bases, with 10 bases of the junction left unmatched. The CDR3 nucleotides are TGTGCCATCAGTGACCCGGGACTAGCGGGAGTAAGTGGCGGGGAGCTGTTTTTT. Residues: CAISDPGLAGVSGGELFF.

This clone was observed once. The chain is built from TRBV4-1 and TRBJ1-1; D possibly corresponds to TRBD1 (6 bases). Deletions cut 4 bases from V and 11 bases from J, with 23 bases between. The CDR3 runs to 15 residues. Germline CDR1 reads MGHRA; CDR2 reads YSYEKL. Written as DNA, the CDR3 is TGCGCCAGCAGCCCACCCTCGGGGGCTAGTCCCCTGGCTTTCTTT. This sequence encodes CASSPPSGASPLAFF.

This clone has just one count. The chain joins TRBV5-8 to TRBJ2-7; D is unclear. Germline-derived CDR1 and CDR2 are SGHTS and YDEGEE. V was clipped by 4 bases and J by 3 bases, with 11 bases between them. The CDR3 is 13 amino acids. The chain's CDR3 is CASSQLGNYEQYF. CDR3 DNA: TGTGCCAGCAGCCAACTGGGGAACTACGAGCAGTACTTC.

The chain couples TRBV7-9 to TRBJ2-1; D is perhaps TRBD1 (7 bases). This CDR3 comprises 15 residues. The germline V gene encodes CDR1 SEHNR and CDR2 FQNEAQ (reference sequence). Trimming pared 1 base from V and 4 bases from J, leaving 11 bases between. The CDR3: CASSLGGTVYNEQFF. The CDR3 DNA follows: TGTGCCAGCAGCTTAGGCGGGACAGTATACAATGAGCAGTTCTTC.

This chain connects TRBV5-1 to TRBJ2-1, with D possibly matching TRBD1 (6 bases). This CDR3 contains 15 residues. The ends were cut back, 0 bases at V and 4 bases at J, with 11 bases in the middle. Germline values: CDR1 SGHRS, CDR2 YFSETQ. CDR3 DNA: TGCGCCAGCAGCTTGGTACAGGGCCTTTACAATGAGCAGTTCTTC. Protein product: CASSLVQGLYNEQFF.

The chain recombines TRBV7-8 with TRBJ2-1, with 9 bases that match TRBD1. CDR3 length: 14 residues. Trimming removed 5 bases from V and 9 bases from J; junction bases left unmatched: 8. Per germline, CDR1 SGHVS and CDR2 FQNEAQ. In DNA form, the CDR3 reads TGTGCCAGCAGCCCCCGGGACAGGGTTGGTGAGCAGTTCTTC. Translation: CASSPRDRVGEQFF.

J is TRBJ2-1 and V is TRBV7-8, with TRBD2 identical over 11 bases. The V segment lost 0 bases and the J segment 3 bases; nucleotides outside the gene matches: 4. Germline CDR1 is SGHVS and CDR2 is FQNEAQ. The CDR3 sequence is 17 residues long. CDR3: CASSLATTSGVYNEQFF. CDR3 nucleotides: TGTGCCAGCAGCTTAGCGACGACTAGCGGGGTCTACAATGAGCAGTTCTTC.

The rearrangement links TRBV27 to TRBJ2-7, with 7 bases aligning to TRBD2. Germline V lookup: CDR1 MNHEY, CDR2 SMNVEV (reference sequence). The J segment lost 3 bases and the V segment lost 4 bases, leaving 9 bases of the junction unmatched. The CDR3 is 15 residues long. The chain's CDR3 is CASSSGPGGFYEQYF. CDR3 sequence (DNA): TGTGCCAGCAGTTCGGGCCCCGGGGGGTTCTACGAGCAGTACTTC.

The chain recombines TRBV30 with TRBJ1-2; D is unresolved. This CDR3 is 10 amino acids long. V lost 1 base, J lost 7 bases, and 4 bases lay in between. Germline CDR1 reads GTSNPN; CDR2 reads SVGIG (reference sequence). CDR3 in DNA: TGTGCCTGGAGTGAGGGTGGCTACACCTTC. Encoded protein: CAWSEGGYTF.

This chain links TRBV30 with TRBJ2-7; no clear D. V was shortened by 3 bases and J by 2 bases, with 11 bases between the two germline ends. There are 13 residues in the CDR3. Germline V lookup: CDR1 GTSNPN, CDR2 SVGIG (reference sequence). CDR3 protein: CAWRLGDPYEQYF. In nucleotides, the CDR3 is TGTGCCTGGAGGCTTGGCGACCCCTACGAGCAGTACTTC.